The 9 T cell receptor beta chains given below trace back to one sample, sequenced in a study of response to subunit inactivated influenza vaccine. TCRdb ran MiXCR on the RT-PCR reads and lists one entry per CDR3 protein. The table lists about 520,000 distinct CDR3 sequences, approximately 10% of them singletons. The material was PBMCs from blood, obtained about 40 days after vaccination. These receptors all stem from a man in his fifties who received an inactivated influenza vaccine.

This clonotype was observed at least ten times. The genes are TRBV6-5 and TRBJ2-5; 7 nucleotides match TRBD1. Germline V gene lookup returns CDR1 MNHEY and CDR2 SVGAGI. The junction had 10 bases not matched to a gene; V was cut back by 4 bases and J by 5 bases. CDR3 size: 15 residues. The CDR3 sequence is CASSSPGQARETQYF. Here the CDR3 DNA reads TGTGCCAGCAGTTCACCTGGACAGGCAAGGGAGACCCAGTACTTC.

The chain links TRBV11-2 to TRBJ2-2; unclear D gene. The CDR3 spans 14 residues. The V gene's germline CDR1 is SGHAT and CDR2 FQNNGV. V was clipped by 3 bases and J by 0 bases, with 5 bases between them. The CDR3 bases are TGTGCCAGCAGCTTTCATTCGAACACCGGGGAGCTGTTTTTT. It yields the protein CASSFHSNTGELFF. The full variable domain, completed using reference TRBV11-2 and TRBJ2-2, is EAGVAQSPRYKIIEKRQSVAFWCNPISGHATLYWYQQILGQGPKLLIQFQNNGVVDDSQLPKDRFSAERLKGVDSTLKIQPAKLEDSAVYLCASSFHSNTGELFFGEGSRLTVL.

This chain joins TRBV15 and TRBJ2-2; 10 nucleotides agree with TRBD1. The CDR3 has 16 residues. The junction had 1 base not matched to a gene; V was cut back by 0 bases and J by 3 bases. Germline CDR1 LNHNV, CDR2 YYDKDF (reference sequence). The CDR3 here is CATSRDDRGHTGELFF. CDR3 DNA sequence: TGTGCCACCAGCAGAGATGACAGGGGGCACACCGGGGAGCTGTTTTTT.

This clonotype was seen ten or more times. The chain couples TRBV3-1 to TRBJ1-6; D remains ambiguous. Trimming shortened V by 4 bases and J by 7 bases, and 11 bases separated the two germline ends. Per the germline V gene, CDR1 is LGHDT and CDR2 is YNNKEL (reference sequence). The CDR3 is made up of 14 amino acids. The CDR3 reads CASSLTGRNSPLHF. In DNA, the CDR3 is TGTGCCAGCAGCCTAACGGGCAGGAATTCACCCCTCCACTTT.

This clonotype has a count of ten or more. The J gene is TRBJ2-5, the V gene TRBV10-3, with D unclear. V was clipped by 11 bases and J by 4 bases, with 11 bases between them. In germline, CDR1 is ENHRY, CDR2 SYGVKD. This CDR3 is 11 amino acids long. The CDR3 DNA follows: TGTGCCTCGCAGAATGGAGAGACCCAGTACTTC. Encoded protein: CASQNGETQYF.

The rearrangement uses TRBV20-1 and TRBJ1-5; D possibly corresponds to TRBD1 (5 bases). Trimming took off 7 bases at V and 8 bases at J, with 21 bases between the two ends. The germline V gene has CDR1 DFQATT and CDR2 SNEGSKA (reference sequence). The CDR3 sequence is 14 residues long. The CDR3 reads CSVRNVGAVEPQHF. CDR3 nucleotide sequence: TGCAGTGTTCGGAATGTCGGGGCTGTAGAGCCCCAGCATTTT.

This clonotype was detected ten times or more. The rearrangement joins TRBV4-3 to TRBJ2-7, with D possibly TRBD2 on 5 matching bases. The CDR3 runs to 14 residues. Per germline, CDR1 LGHNA and CDR2 YSLEER. V was cut by 0 bases and J by 3 bases, with 9 bases left in between. CDR3 coding DNA: TGCGCCAGCAGCCAAGAAGCGGAGTACTACGAGCAGTACTTC. Protein sequence: CASSQEAEYYEQYF.

This chain links TRBV7-9 with TRBJ2-3, with D unclear. CDR3 length equals 16 residues. V was shortened by 5 bases and J by 0 bases, with 15 bases between the two germline ends. Germline-derived CDR1 and CDR2 are SEHNR and FQNEAQ (reference sequence). The CDR3 bases are TGTGCCAGCAGCCCACCAAGACTGGGCAGCACAGATACGCAGTATTTT. Translating gives CASSPPRLGSTDTQYF.

In this sample, this clonotype turned up a few times. The CDR3 bases are TGTGCCAGCAGTTCCTTAGCCTACGAGCAGTACTTC. This gives the protein CASSSLAYEQYF. V gene TRBV6-6 combines with J gene TRBJ2-7; D is uncertain. The CDR3 is made up of 12 amino acids. V was trimmed by 4 bases and J by 2 bases, leaving 6 bases between them. Germline V CDR1 and CDR2: MNHNY, SVGAGI (reference sequence).